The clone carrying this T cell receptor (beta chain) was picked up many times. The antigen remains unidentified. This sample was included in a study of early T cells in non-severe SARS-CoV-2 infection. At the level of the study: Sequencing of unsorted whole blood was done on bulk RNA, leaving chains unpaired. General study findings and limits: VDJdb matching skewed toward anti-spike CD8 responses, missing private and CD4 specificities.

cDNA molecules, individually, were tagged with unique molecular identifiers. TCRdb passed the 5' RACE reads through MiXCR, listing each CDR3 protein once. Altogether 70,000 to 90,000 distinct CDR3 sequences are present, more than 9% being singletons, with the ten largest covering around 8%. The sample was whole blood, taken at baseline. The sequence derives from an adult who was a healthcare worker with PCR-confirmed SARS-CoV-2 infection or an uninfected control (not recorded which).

The CDR3 region has the DNA TGTGCCAGCAGCTTGACCTCCAACTCCAACCTTTGGGAGCAGTACTTC. Translated, it gives CASSLTSNSNLWEQYF. The V gene is TRBV11-2, the J gene TRBJ2-7, with unresolved D. This CDR3 is 16 amino acids long. Trimming pared 3 bases from V and 7 bases from J, leaving 22 bases between. Germline V gene data show CDR1 as SGHAT and CDR2 as FQNNGV.